The source of this TCR beta chain is a study of T cell responses to AZD1222 COVID-19 vaccine. A word on this clone: Its antigen is currently unknown.

Libraries were prepared by immunoSEQ multiplex PCR; TCRdb keeps only in-frame clonotypes and omits some of them. The data hold approximately 120,000 clones, with approximately 85% observed a single time. Germline CDR1 and CDR2: MNHEY and SVGAGI. The CDR3 loop spans 14 amino acids. Trimming took 7 bases from V and 5 from J; bases not matched to a gene: 7. General study points: Targeting of unmutated variant regions was reportedly seen in nearly half of spike-specific TCRs.

This sequence originates from an adult who received the AZD1222 COVID-19 vaccine. This specimen was peripheral blood, taken 28 days after the second AZD1222 dose. The chain links TRBV6-5 to TRBJ2-2, with 7 bases matching TRBD2. CDR3 loop: CASTKSAGTGELFF. The CDR3 nucleotides are TGTGCCAGCACTAAGTCAGCGGGGACCGGGGAGCTGTTTTTT.